This record looks at one TCR beta chain sequence and its context. Its antigen is unidentified. Use of 60 Vbeta and 13 Jbeta primers characterized the PCR. Repertoires were generated with immunoSEQ multiplex PCR, while TCRdb's copy carries only in-frame clones and drops some. The table records 95,000 to 100,000 clones, approximately 85% of them present only once. This record belongs to a study of cytomegalovirus exposure and HLA in healthy donors. Study-wide points: Both high specificity and high sensitivity reportedly marked the classifier's diagnosis of cytomegalovirus status. Rarity marked most TCR sequences, yet some public TCRs occurred in many donors. Most CMV-associated TCR beta chains were later found to appear HLA-restricted.

Whereas donors were nominally healthy upon sampling, unrecorded immune exposures were probable. V dropped 3 bases and J dropped 9 bases, with 15 bases sitting between them. The CDR3 consists of 14 residues. Germline CDR1 ENHRY, CDR2 SYGVKD. Material: PBMCs. This chain joins TRBV10-3 and TRBJ2-1; TRBD2 might be the D (5 bases). The clonotype was recovered from a man aged 25 to 45 in good health and CMV-seronegative. The CDR3 region is CAISENTVGSEQFF. CDR3 nucleotide sequence: TGTGCCATCAGTGAAAATACGGTAGGGAGTGAGCAGTTCTTC.